The rows below give T cell receptor beta chains drawn from one sample of a study of cytomegalovirus exposure and HLA in healthy donors. Produced via immunoSEQ multiplex PCR; TCRdb's table is partial and in-frame only. The table has around 150,000 clones, about 80% seen once. The sample was PBMCs. The receptors stem from a woman aged 50 to 60 in good health and CMV-seropositive. Each CDR3 is given with its conserved first and last residue. D genes are given only for firm matches. Some rows have no size entry. The others give once, few or many, or a class for an expanded clone.

J gene: TRBJ2-2; clone size: NA; CDR3 length: 12; D gene: NA; V gene: TRBV7-9; CDR3 protein: CASSVGAGELFF; CDR3 DNA: TGTGCCAGCAGTGTAGGGGCCGGGGAGCTGTTTTTT
J gene: TRBJ1-1; clone size: NA; CDR3 length: 15; D gene: NA; V gene: TRBV4-2; CDR3 protein: CASSQVQTRDTEAFF; CDR3 DNA: TGTGCCAGCAGCCAAGTACAGACTAGGGACACTGAAGCTTTCTTT
J gene: TRBJ2-2; clone size: NA; CDR3 length: 22; D gene: NA; V gene: TRBV7-8; CDR3 protein: CASSSPLFGAGDATANTGELFF; CDR3 DNA: TGTGCCAGCAGCTCACCCCTCTTTGGGGCAGGGGACGCCACGGCGAACACCGGGGAGCTGTTTTTT
J gene: TRBJ2-5; clone size: NA; CDR3 length: 15; D gene: NA; V gene: TRBV12-5; CDR3 protein: CASGLPSRGDETQYF; CDR3 DNA: TGTGCTAGTGGTTTGCCCTCCAGGGGTGATGAGACCCAGTACTTC
J gene: TRBJ2-3; clone size: NA; CDR3 length: 15; D gene: NA; V gene: TRBV18; CDR3 protein: CASSPNTSLADTQYF; CDR3 DNA: TGTGCCAGCTCACCCAATACTAGTTTGGCAGATACGCAGTATTTT
J gene: TRBJ2-7; clone size: NA; CDR3 length: 16; D gene: TRBD1; V gene: TRBV4-1; CDR3 protein: CASSQGAGTGSYEQYF; CDR3 DNA: TGCGCCAGCAGCCAGGGTGCCGGGACAGGGTCCTACGAGCAGTACTTC
J gene: TRBJ1-1; clone size: NA; CDR3 length: 17; D gene: NA; V gene: TRBV7-9; CDR3 protein: CASSLVWPGQQNTEAFF; CDR3 DNA: TGTGCCAGCAGCTTAGTATGGCCGGGACAACAGAACACTGAAGCTTTCTTT
J gene: TRBJ2-2; clone size: NA; CDR3 length: 16; D gene: NA; V gene: TRBV4-2; CDR3 protein: CASSLPLAPPDGELFF; CDR3 DNA: TGTGCCAGCAGCCTTCCCCTAGCTCCCCCGGACGGGGAGCTGTTTTTT
J gene: TRBJ2-3; clone size: NA; CDR3 length: 20; D gene: TRBD2; V gene: TRBV6-1; CDR3 protein: CASSESLAWTSGSVKDTQYF; CDR3 DNA: TGTGCCAGCAGTGAATCGCTGGCCTGGACTAGCGGGAGTGTAAAAGATACGCAGTATTTT
J gene: TRBJ2-7; clone size: NA; CDR3 length: 15; D gene: TRBD1; V gene: TRBV5-4; CDR3 protein: CASSVMTGKGYEQYF; CDR3 DNA: TGTGCCAGCAGCGTTATGACAGGGAAGGGCTACGAGCAGTACTTC
J gene: TRBJ2-7; clone size: NA; CDR3 length: 14; D gene: TRBD2; V gene: TRBV27; CDR3 protein: CASSSIAGPYEQYF; CDR3 DNA: TGTGCCAGCAGTTCAATAGCGGGACCCTACGAGCAGTACTTC
J gene: TRBJ2-1; clone size: few; CDR3 length: 16; D gene: TRBD2; V gene: TRBV7-9; CDR3 protein: CASRYGTSGSKNEQFF; CDR3 DNA: TGTGCCAGCAGGTATGGGACTAGCGGGAGTAAGAATGAGCAGTTCTTC
J gene: TRBJ2-5; clone size: NA; CDR3 length: 11; D gene: TRBD1; V gene: TRBV6-6; CDR3 protein: CASRQEGQGNF; CDR3 DNA: TGTGCCAGCAGACAGGAGGGACAGGGGAACTTC
J gene: TRBJ2-7; clone size: once; CDR3 length: 12; D gene: TRBD1; V gene: TRBV29-1; CDR3 protein: CSVWDSSYEQYF; CDR3 DNA: TGCAGCGTATGGGACAGCTCCTACGAGCAGTACTTC
J gene: TRBJ1-1; clone size: NA; CDR3 length: 12; D gene: NA; V gene: TRBV29-1; CDR3 protein: CSVAERGTEAFF; CDR3 DNA: TGCAGCGTTGCCGAACGGGGCACTGAAGCTTTCTTT
J gene: TRBJ1-2; clone size: once; CDR3 length: 13; D gene: NA; V gene: TRBV5-6; CDR3 protein: CASSLRSAQGYTF; CDR3 DNA: TGTGCCAGCAGCTTGCGGTCAGCGCAGGGCTACACCTTC
J gene: TRBJ1-3; clone size: few; CDR3 length: 15; D gene: NA; V gene: TRBV6-1; CDR3 protein: CASSAWPGTGNTIYF; CDR3 DNA: TGTGCCAGCAGTGCCTGGCCAGGAACGGGGAACACCATATATTTT
J gene: TRBJ2-1; clone size: NA; CDR3 length: 15; D gene: NA; V gene: TRBV7-2; CDR3 protein: CASSLDRGTYNEQFF; CDR3 DNA: TGTGCCAGCAGCTTGGACAGAGGAACCTACAATGAGCAGTTCTTC